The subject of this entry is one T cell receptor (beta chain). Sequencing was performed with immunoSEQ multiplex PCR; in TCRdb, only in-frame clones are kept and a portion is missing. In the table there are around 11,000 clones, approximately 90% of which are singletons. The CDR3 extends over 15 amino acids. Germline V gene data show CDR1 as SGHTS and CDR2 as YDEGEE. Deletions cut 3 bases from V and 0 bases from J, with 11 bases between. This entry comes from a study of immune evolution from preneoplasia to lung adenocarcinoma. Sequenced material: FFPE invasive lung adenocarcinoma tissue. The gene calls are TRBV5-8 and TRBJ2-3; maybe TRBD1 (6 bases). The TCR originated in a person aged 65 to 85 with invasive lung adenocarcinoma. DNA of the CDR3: TGTGCCAGCAGCTCGTACAGGGAAAGCACAGATACGCAGTATTTT. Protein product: CASSSYRESTDTQYF.